This paragraph reports one T cell receptor beta chain. Its specificity is unknown. The CDR3 has 15 amino acids. Germline V gives CDR1 KGHDR, CDR2 SFDVKD. The ends were cut back, 1 base at V and 4 bases at J, with 10 bases in the middle. The table came from immunoSEQ multiplex PCR; TCRdb's copy has only in-frame clones and leaves some out. The sample includes under 130,000 clones, around 94% of them seen just once. The data were taken from a study of T cell responses to AZD1222 COVID-19 vaccine. For the study at large: Analyses pooled second doses at about 4 or about 12 weeks. Regarding the study as a whole: The donor group comprised mostly white British people and more females; the analysis possibly underestimated clonal diversity.

The chain joins TRBV24-1 to TRBJ2-1; TRBD2 is a possible D gene (6 bases). The input for sequencing was peripheral blood, taken on day 0 of AZD1222 vaccination. The TCR was taken from an adult in good health. The CDR3 is CATSDFRDSYNEQFF. The DNA for the CDR3 is TGTGCCACCAGTGATTTTCGGGACTCTTACAATGAGCAGTTCTTC.